The clone carrying this TCR beta chain turned up a few times. Its antigen is not identified. The time point was: 2015-2016 season, pre-vaccination. This sample was included in a study of follicular helper T cells after annual influenza vaccination. Findings and caveats of the study: ICOS+CD38+ cTfh clonality tracked population frequency, and its change tracked circulating plasmablast change.

Survey level resolution was used for TCRB sequencing. Assay: immunoSEQ multiplex PCR; the TCRdb copy retains only in-frame clones and omits some. Of about 5,600 clones detected, roughly 80% appear once; the ten largest clones hold roughly 0.7%. The sample consisted of CXCR5- memory CD4+ T cells sorted from blood, taken on the day of influenza vaccination. This TCR was sampled from an adult who received the influenza vaccine.

Here the CDR3 DNA reads TGTGCCAGCAGCTTAGCGCAGGGGACAGGGCAGTTCTTC. Translation gives CASSLAQGTGQFF. This sequence joins TRBV7-9 and TRBJ2-1; 8 bases agree with TRBD1. The V gene end was trimmed by 0 bases and the J gene end by 12 bases; junction bases not matched to a gene: 4. The CDR3 contains 13 residues. Germline CDR1 and CDR2: SEHNR and FQNEAQ (reference sequence).